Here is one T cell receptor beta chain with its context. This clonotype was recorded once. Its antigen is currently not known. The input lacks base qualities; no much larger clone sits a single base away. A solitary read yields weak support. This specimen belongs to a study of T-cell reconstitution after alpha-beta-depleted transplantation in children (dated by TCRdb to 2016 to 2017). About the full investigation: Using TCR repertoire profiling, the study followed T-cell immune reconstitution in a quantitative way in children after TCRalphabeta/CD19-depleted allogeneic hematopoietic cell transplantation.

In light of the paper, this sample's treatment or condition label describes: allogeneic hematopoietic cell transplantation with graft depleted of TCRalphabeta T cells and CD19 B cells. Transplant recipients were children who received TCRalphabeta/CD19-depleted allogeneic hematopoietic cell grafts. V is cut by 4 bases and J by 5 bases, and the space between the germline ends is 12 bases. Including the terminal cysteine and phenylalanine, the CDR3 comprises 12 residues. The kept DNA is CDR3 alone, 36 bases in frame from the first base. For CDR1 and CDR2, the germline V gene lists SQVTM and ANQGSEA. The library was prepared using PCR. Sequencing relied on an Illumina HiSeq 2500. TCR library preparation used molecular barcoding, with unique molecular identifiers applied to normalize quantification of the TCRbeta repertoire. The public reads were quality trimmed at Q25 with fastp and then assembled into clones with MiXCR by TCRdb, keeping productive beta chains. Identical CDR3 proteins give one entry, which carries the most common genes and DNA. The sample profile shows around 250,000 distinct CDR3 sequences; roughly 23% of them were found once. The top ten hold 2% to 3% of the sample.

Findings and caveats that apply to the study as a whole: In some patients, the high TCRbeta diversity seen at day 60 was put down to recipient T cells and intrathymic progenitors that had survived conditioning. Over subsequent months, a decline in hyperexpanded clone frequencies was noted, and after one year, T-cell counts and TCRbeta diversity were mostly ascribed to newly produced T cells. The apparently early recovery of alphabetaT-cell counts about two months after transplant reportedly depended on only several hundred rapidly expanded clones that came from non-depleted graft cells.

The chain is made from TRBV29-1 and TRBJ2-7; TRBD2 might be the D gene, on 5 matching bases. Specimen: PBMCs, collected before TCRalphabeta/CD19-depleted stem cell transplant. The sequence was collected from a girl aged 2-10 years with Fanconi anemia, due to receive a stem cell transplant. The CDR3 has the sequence CSVGPGLDEQYF. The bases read TGCAGCGTTGGCCCTGGACTCGACGAGCAGTACTTC.